This T cell receptor beta chain appears in the sequencing data of a study of T cells in tumors after PD-1 blockade. The CDR3 spans 15 residues. Per germline, CDR1 SGDLS and CDR2 YYNGEE. V was cut by 4 bases and J by 1 base, with 11 bases left in between. Method: immunoSEQ multiplex PCR; TCRdb's copy keeps in-frame clones and lacks some. The sample lists about 33,000 clones, just under 80% occurring once. The chain couples TRBV9 to TRBJ2-2; no reliable D call. Sequences were derived from PBMCs, sampled before anti-PD-1 treatment. The origin of this receptor is a human donor with basal cell carcinoma. CDR3 amino acids: CASSPRLMNTGELFF. DNA of the CDR3: TGTGCCAGCAGCCCCCGGCTAATGAACACCGGGGAGCTGTTTTTT.